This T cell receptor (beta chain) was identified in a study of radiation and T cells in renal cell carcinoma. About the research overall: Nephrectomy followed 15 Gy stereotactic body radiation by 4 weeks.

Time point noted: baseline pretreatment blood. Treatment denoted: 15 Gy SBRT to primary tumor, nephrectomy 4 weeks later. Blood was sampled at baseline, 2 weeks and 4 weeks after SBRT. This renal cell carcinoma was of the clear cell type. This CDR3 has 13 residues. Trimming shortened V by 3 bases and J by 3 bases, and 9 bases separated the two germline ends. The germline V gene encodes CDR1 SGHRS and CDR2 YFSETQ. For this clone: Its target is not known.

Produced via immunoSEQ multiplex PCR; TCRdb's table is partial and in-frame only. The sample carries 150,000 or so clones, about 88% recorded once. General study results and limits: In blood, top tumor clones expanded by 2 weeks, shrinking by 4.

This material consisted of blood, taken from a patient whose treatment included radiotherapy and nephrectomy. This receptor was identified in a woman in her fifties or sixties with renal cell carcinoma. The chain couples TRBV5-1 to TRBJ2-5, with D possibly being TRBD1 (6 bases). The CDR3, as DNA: TGCGCCAGCAGCTGGAACAGGGAAGAGACCCAGTACTTC. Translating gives CASSWNREETQYF.